These T cell receptor beta chains were read from a single sample in a study of blood T cell repertoires in COVID-19. The data were produced by immunoSEQ multiplex PCR, yet TCRdb's version contains in-frame clones alone and is incomplete. The top ten hold around 3% of the sample, which has 250,000 to 300,000 clones, roughly 90% seen once. Sequenced: peripheral blood. The receptors stem from a woman in her twenties or thirties with active or convalescent COVID-19. Both conserved end residues are part of each CDR3. Each record gives: CDR3 DNA, CDR3 protein, clone size, J gene, D gene, V gene. A D gene is named only where the DNA matches it firmly. Size tells how often a clone was seen (once, few, many) or the class of an expanded clone, and some rows leave it out.

cdr3_nt: TGTGCCACCAGCAGAGGTGCTGTGACTGCCCAAGAGACCCAGTACTTC; cdr3_aa: CATSRGAVTAQETQYF; clone_size: once; j_call: TRBJ2-5; d_call: -; v_call: TRBV15
cdr3_nt: TGCGCCAGCAGCCAAGATCGGGACAGGTACACAGATACGCAGTATTTT; cdr3_aa: CASSQDRDRYTDTQYF; clone_size: few; j_call: TRBJ2-3; d_call: TRBD1; v_call: TRBV4-3
cdr3_nt: TGTGCCAGCAGCCCCTCACTAGCGGGGGCCACAGATACGCAGTATTTT; cdr3_aa: CASSPSLAGATDTQYF; clone_size: -; j_call: TRBJ2-3; d_call: TRBD2; v_call: TRBV9
cdr3_nt: TGTGCCAGCAGCCCCCGGGACAGGGCCGGCGAGCAGTACTTC; cdr3_aa: CASSPRDRAGEQYF; clone_size: few; j_call: TRBJ2-7; d_call: TRBD1; v_call: TRBV7-2
cdr3_nt: TGTGCCAGTAGTACTTGGGGGCTTAATGAAAAACTGTTTTTT; cdr3_aa: CASSTWGLNEKLFF; clone_size: -; j_call: TRBJ1-4; d_call: -; v_call: TRBV19
cdr3_nt: TGTGCCAGCAGACACCCCTTCCCCAACACTGAAGCTTTCTTT; cdr3_aa: CASRHPFPNTEAFF; clone_size: -; j_call: TRBJ1-1; d_call: -; v_call: TRBV6-5
cdr3_nt: TGTGCCAGCTCACCCCCGCAGTTAAGCTCCTACAATGAGCAGTTCTTC; cdr3_aa: CASSPPQLSSYNEQFF; clone_size: -; j_call: TRBJ2-1; d_call: -; v_call: TRBV18
cdr3_nt: TGTGCCAGCAGCCAAGCGGGGCAAGAGACCCAGTACTTC; cdr3_aa: CASSQAGQETQYF; clone_size: -; j_call: TRBJ2-5; d_call: TRBD2; v_call: TRBV11-2
cdr3_nt: TGTGCCAGCAGTTTTGTTCGCGGGGGGGCCTCGTACGAGCAGTACTTC; cdr3_aa: CASSFVRGGASYEQYF; clone_size: -; j_call: TRBJ2-7; d_call: TRBD2; v_call: TRBV2
cdr3_nt: TGTGCCAGCAGTTTAGCGACGAACACCGGGGAGCTGTTTTTT; cdr3_aa: CASSLATNTGELFF; clone_size: -; j_call: TRBJ2-2; d_call: -; v_call: TRBV28
cdr3_nt: TGTGCCACCAGCAGAGCGGGGGGTAGCTCCTACAATGAGCAGTTCTTC; cdr3_aa: CATSRAGGSSYNEQFF; clone_size: once; j_call: TRBJ2-1; d_call: TRBD2; v_call: TRBV15
cdr3_nt: TGTGCCAGTAGTAAGTGGACAGGGGGGAACACCGGGGAGCTGTTTTTT; cdr3_aa: CASSKWTGGNTGELFF; clone_size: -; j_call: TRBJ2-2; d_call: TRBD1; v_call: TRBV19
cdr3_nt: TGTGCCAGCAGCTCCCTTCGGGCGGGGGGACCAGATACGCAGTATTTT; cdr3_aa: CASSSLRAGGPDTQYF; clone_size: -; j_call: TRBJ2-3; d_call: TRBD2; v_call: TRBV7-9
cdr3_nt: TGTGCCAGCAGTTTCGAGGGTTCAAGCAATCAGCCCCAGCATTTT; cdr3_aa: CASSFEGSSNQPQHF; clone_size: few; j_call: TRBJ1-5; d_call: -; v_call: TRBV28
cdr3_nt: TGTGCCAGCAGCTTTTTTCGTGTCAATGAGCAGTTCTTC; cdr3_aa: CASSFFRVNEQFF; clone_size: -; j_call: TRBJ2-1; d_call: -; v_call: TRBV7-2
cdr3_nt: TGTGCCAGCAGTTTCCAGGGGAACTATGGCTACACCTTC; cdr3_aa: CASSFQGNYGYTF; clone_size: -; j_call: TRBJ1-2; d_call: -; v_call: TRBV28
cdr3_nt: TGTGCCAGCAGCTTAGTGACTAGCGGGGCCGATACGCAGTATTTT; cdr3_aa: CASSLVTSGADTQYF; clone_size: -; j_call: TRBJ2-3; d_call: TRBD2; v_call: TRBV7-2
cdr3_nt: TGCGCCAGCAGCCACTACGCCGATAGCAATCAGCCCCAGCATTTT; cdr3_aa: CASSHYADSNQPQHF; clone_size: few; j_call: TRBJ1-5; d_call: -; v_call: TRBV4-3
cdr3_nt: TGTGCCAGCAGCTTAGTTGGAACCTCAGGAGGAGAGACCCAGTACTTC; cdr3_aa: CASSLVGTSGGETQYF; clone_size: once; j_call: TRBJ2-5; d_call: -; v_call: TRBV7-2
cdr3_nt: TGTGCCAGCAGCTTAGCTGCAGCGGGGGGGCCGCACGAGCAGTACTTC; cdr3_aa: CASSLAAAGGPHEQYF; clone_size: -; j_call: TRBJ2-7; d_call: TRBD2; v_call: TRBV7-2
cdr3_nt: TGTGCCAGCAGCTCCAACCCAAGAGTCGTTCCGGCTTTCTTT; cdr3_aa: CASSSNPRVVPAFF; clone_size: -; j_call: TRBJ1-1; d_call: -; v_call: TRBV7-3
cdr3_nt: TGCGCCAGCAGCTTGGACGGTTCCTATAATTCACCCCTCCACTTT; cdr3_aa: CASSLDGSYNSPLHF; clone_size: -; j_call: TRBJ1-6; d_call: -; v_call: TRBV5-1
cdr3_nt: TGTGCCAGCAGTTTGGGGCAGAGCAATCAGCCCCAGCATTTT; cdr3_aa: CASSLGQSNQPQHF; clone_size: -; j_call: TRBJ1-5; d_call: -; v_call: TRBV28